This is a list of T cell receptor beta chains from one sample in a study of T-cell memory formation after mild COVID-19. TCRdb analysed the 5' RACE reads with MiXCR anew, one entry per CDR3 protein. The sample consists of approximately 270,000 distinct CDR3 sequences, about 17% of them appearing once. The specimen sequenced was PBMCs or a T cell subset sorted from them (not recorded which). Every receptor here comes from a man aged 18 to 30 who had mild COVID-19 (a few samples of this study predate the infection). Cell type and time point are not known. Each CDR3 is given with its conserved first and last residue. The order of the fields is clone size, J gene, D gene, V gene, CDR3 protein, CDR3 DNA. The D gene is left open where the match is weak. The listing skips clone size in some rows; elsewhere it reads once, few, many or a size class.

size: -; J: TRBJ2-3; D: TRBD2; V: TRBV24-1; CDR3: CATSGSSGGGLDTQYF; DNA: TGTGCCACCAGTGGATCGAGCGGGGGCGGGTTAGATACGCAGTATTTT
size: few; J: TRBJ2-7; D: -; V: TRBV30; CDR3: CAFQTSYEQYF; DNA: TGTGCCTTCCAGACCTCCTACGAGCAGTACTTC
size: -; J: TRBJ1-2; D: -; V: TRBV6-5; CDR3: CASRGVDYGYTF; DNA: TGTGCCAGCAGGGGGGTGGACTATGGCTACACCTTC
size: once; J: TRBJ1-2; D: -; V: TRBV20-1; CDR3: CSARDTWGAHGYTF; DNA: TGCAGTGCTAGAGATACATGGGGGGCCCATGGCTACACCTTC
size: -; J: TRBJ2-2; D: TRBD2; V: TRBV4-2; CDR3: CASSRGLAENTGELFF; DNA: TGTGCCAGCAGCCGAGGACTAGCGGAGAACACCGGGGAGCTGTTTTTT
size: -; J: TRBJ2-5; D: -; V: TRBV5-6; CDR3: CASSLVWTQYQETQYF; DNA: TGTGCCAGCAGCTTGGTGTGGACTCAGTACCAAGAGACCCAGTACTTC
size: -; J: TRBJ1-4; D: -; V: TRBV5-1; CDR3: CASSHKGSGEKLFF; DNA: TGCGCCAGCAGTCATAAAGGATCGGGTGAAAAACTGTTTTTT
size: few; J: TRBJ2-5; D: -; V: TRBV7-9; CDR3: CASSPPRGVETQYF; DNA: TGTGCCAGCAGCCCCCCCCGTGGGGTCGAGACCCAGTACTTC
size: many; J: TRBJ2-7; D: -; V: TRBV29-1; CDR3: CSVESGFLREQYF; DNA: TGCAGCGTTGAAAGTGGCTTCCTGCGGGAGCAGTACTTC
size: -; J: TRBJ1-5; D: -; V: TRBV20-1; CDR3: CSALNRGNQPQHF; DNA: TGCAGTGCTCTCAACCGGGGGAATCAGCCCCAGCATTTT
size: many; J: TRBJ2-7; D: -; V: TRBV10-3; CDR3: CAISDSTGNPYEQYF; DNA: TGTGCCATCAGTGACTCGACAGGCAACCCCTACGAGCAGTACTTC
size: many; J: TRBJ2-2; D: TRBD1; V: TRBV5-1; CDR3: CASSLRTGAGELFF; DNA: TGCGCCAGCAGCTTAAGGACAGGGGCCGGGGAGCTGTTTTTT
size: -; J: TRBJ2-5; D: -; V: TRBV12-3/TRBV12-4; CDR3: CASSFTPLQETQYF; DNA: TGTGCCAGCAGTTTCACGCCCCTACAAGAGACCCAGTACTTC
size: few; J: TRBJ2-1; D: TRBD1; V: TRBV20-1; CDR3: CSAGTGRYNEQFF; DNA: TGCAGTGCCGGGACAGGGAGGTACAATGAGCAGTTCTTC
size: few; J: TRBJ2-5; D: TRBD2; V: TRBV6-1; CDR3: CASSIGSGKETQYF; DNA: TGTGCCAGCTCCATCGGGAGCGGGAAAGAGACCCAGTACTTC
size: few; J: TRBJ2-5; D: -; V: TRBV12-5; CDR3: CARDSPDNQETQYF; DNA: TGTGCTAGAGACTCCCCCGATAACCAAGAGACCCAGTACTTC